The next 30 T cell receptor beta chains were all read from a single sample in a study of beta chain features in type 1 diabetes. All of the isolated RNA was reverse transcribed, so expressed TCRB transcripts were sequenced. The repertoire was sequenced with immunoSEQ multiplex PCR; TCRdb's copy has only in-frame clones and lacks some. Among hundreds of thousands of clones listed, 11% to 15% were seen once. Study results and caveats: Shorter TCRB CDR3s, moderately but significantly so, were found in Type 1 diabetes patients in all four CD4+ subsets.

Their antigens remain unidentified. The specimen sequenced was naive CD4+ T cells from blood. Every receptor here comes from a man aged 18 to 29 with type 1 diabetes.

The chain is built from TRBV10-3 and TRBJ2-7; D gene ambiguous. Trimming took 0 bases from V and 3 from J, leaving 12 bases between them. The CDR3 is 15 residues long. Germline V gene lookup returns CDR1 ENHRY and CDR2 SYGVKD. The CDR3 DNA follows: TGTGCCATCAGTGAGTCGGTCGGGTTGATCTACGAGCAGTACTTC. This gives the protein CAISESVGLIYEQYF.

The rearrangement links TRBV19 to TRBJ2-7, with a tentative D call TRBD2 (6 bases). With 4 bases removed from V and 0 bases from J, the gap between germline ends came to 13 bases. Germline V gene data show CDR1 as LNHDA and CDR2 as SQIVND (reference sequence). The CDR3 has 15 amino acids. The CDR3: CASSTGPGLSYEQYF. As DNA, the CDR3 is TGTGCCAGTAGTACGGGTCCGGGACTCTCCTACGAGCAGTACTTC.

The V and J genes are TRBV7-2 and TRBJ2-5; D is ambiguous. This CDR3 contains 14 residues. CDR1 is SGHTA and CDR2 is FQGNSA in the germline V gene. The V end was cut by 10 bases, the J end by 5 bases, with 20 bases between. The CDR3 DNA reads TGTGCCACCGTCAAAATGGGCACCTCCGAGACCCAGTACTTC. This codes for CATVKMGTSETQYF.

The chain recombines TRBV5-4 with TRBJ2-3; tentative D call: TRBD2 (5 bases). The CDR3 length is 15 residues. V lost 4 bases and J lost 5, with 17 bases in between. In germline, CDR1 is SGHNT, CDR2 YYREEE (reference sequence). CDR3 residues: CASSKDSRKIDTQYF. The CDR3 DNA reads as TGTGCCAGCAGCAAGGACTCCCGTAAGATAGATACGCAGTATTTT.

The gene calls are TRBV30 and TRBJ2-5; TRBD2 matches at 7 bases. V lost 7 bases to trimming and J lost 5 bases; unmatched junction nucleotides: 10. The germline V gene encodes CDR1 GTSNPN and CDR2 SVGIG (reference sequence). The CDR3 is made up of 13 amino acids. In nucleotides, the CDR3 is TGTGCCTCCCGGACTAGGCCTGTCGAGACCCAGTACTTC. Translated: CASRTRPVETQYF.

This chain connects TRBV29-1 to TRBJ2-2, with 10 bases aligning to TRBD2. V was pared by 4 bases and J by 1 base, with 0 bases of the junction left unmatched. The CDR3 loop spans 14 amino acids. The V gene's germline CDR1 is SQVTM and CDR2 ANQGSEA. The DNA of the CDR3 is TGCAGCGTTGTAGCGGGAGGGAACACCGGGGAGCTGTTTTTT. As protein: CSVVAGGNTGELFF.

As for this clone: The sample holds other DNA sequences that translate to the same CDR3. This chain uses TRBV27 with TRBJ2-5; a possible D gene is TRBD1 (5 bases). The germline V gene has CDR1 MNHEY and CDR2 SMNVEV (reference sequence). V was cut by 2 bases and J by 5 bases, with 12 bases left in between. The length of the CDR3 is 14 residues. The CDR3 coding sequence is TGTGCCAGCAGTTTAGTTAAGGGGCAGGAGACCCAGTACTTC. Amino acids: CASSLVKGQETQYF.

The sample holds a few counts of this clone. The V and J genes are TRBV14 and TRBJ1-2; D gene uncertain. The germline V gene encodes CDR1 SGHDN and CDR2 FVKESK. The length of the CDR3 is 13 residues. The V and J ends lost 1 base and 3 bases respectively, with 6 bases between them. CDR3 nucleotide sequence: TGTGCCAGCAGCCAAGGCCGGTACTATGGCTACACCTTC. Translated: CASSQGRYYGYTF.

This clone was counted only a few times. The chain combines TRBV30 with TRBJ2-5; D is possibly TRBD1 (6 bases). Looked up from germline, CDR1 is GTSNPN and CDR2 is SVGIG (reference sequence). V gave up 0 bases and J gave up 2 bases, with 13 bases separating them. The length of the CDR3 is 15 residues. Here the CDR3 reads CAWSVQTGPQETQYF. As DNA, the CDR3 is TGTGCCTGGAGTGTACAGACAGGCCCTCAAGAGACCCAGTACTTC.

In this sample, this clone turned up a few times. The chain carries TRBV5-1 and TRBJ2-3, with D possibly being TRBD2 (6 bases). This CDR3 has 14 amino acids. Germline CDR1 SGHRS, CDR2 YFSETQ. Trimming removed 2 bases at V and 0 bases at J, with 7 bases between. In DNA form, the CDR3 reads TGCGCCAGCAGCTTTGGACTAAGCACAGATACGCAGTATTTT. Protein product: CASSFGLSTDTQYF. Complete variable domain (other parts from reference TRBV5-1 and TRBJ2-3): KAGVTQTPRYLIKTRGQQVTLSCSPISGHRSVSWYQQTPGQGLQFLFEYFSETQRNKGNFPGRFSGRQFSNSRSEMNVSTLELGDSALYLCASSFGLSTDTQYFGPGTRLTVL.

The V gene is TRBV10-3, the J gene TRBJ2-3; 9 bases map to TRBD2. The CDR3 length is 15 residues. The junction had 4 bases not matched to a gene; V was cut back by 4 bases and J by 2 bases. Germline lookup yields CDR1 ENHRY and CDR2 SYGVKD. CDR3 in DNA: TGTGCCATCAGTGGGCTAGCGGGGTACACAGATACGCAGTATTTT. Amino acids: CAISGLAGYTDTQYF.

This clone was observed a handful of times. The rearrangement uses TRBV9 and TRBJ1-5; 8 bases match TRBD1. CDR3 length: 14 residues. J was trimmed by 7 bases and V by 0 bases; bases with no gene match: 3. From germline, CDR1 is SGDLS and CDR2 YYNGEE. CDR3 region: CASSVDHRGQPQHF. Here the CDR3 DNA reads TGTGCCAGCAGCGTAGATCACAGGGGGCAGCCCCAGCATTTT.

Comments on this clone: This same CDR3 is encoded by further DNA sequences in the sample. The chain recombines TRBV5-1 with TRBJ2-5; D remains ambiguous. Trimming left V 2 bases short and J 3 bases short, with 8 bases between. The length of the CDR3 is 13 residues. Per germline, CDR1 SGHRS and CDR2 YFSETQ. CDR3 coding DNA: TGCGCCAGCAGCTTTTCACCAGAAGAGACCCAGTACTTC. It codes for CASSFSPEETQYF.

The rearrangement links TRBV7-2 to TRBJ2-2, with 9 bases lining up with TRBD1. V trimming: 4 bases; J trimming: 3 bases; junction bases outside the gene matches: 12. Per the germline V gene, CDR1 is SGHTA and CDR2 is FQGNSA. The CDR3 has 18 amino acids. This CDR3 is CASSSGTGQGQYTGELFF. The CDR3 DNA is TGTGCCAGCAGCTCCGGAACCGGACAGGGGCAGTACACCGGGGAGCTGTTTTTT.

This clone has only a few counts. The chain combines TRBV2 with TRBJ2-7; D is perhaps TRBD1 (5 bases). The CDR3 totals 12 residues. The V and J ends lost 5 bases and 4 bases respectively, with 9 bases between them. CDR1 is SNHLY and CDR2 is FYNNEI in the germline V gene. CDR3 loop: CASSWTYYEQYF. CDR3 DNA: TGTGCCAGCAGTTGGACATATTACGAGCAGTACTTC. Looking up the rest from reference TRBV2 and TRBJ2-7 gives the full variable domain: EPEVTQTPSHQVTQMGQEVILRCVPISNHLYFYWYRQILGQKVEFLVSFYNNEISEKSEIFDDQFSVERPDGSNFTLKIRSTKLEDSAMYFCASSWTYYEQYFGPGTRLTVT.

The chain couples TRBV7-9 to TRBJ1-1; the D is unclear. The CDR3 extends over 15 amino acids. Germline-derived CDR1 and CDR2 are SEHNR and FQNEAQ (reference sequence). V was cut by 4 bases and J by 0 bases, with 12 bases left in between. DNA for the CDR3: TGTGCCAGCAGCTACATCCATGGGGTGAACACTGAAGCTTTCTTT. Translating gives CASSYIHGVNTEAFF.

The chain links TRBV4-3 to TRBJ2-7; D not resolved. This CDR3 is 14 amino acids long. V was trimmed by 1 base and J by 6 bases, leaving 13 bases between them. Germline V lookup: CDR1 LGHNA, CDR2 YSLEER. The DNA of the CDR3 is TGCGCCAGCAGCCAAGTACGCTGGGTGGGCGAGCAGTACTTC. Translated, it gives CASSQVRWVGEQYF.

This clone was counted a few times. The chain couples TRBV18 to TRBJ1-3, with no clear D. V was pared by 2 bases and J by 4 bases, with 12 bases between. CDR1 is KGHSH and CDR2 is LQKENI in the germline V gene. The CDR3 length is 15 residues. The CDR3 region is CASSPLKEAGNTIYF. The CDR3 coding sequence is TGTGCCAGCTCACCATTAAAGGAGGCGGGAAACACCATATATTTT.

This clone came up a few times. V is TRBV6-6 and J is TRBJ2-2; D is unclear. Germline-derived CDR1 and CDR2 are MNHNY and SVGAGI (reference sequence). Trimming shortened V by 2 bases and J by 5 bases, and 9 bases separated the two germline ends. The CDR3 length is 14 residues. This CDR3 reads CASSYVSATGELFF. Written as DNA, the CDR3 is TGTGCCAGCAGTTACGTTTCGGCAACCGGGGAGCTGTTTTTT.

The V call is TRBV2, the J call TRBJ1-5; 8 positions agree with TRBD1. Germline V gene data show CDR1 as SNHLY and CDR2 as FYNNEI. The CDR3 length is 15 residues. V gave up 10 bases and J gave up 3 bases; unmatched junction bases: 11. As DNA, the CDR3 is TGTGCCACCGGACAGGGTGGGGTCTACAATCAGCCCCAGCATTTT. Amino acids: CATGQGGVYNQPQHF.

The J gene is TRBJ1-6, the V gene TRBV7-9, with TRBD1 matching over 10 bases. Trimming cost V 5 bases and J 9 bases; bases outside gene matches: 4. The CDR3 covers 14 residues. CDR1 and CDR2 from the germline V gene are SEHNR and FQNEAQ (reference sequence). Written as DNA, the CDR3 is TGTGCCAGCAGCCCAGGGACAGGGGTTTCACCCCTCCACTTT. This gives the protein CASSPGTGVSPLHF.

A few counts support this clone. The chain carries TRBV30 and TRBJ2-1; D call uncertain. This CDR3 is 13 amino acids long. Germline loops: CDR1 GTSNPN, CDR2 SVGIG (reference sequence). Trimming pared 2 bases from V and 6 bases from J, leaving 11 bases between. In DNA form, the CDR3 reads TGTGCCTGGAGTTCCCGACAATCCAATGAGCAGTTCTTC. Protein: CAWSSRQSNEQFF.

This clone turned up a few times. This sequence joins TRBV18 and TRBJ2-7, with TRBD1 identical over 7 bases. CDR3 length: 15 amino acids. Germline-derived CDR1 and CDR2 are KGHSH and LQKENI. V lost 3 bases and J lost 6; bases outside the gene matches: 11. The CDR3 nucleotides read TGTGCCAGCTCACCGTCCAGGACAGGCTTTTCCGAGCAGTACTTC. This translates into CASSPSRTGFSEQYF.

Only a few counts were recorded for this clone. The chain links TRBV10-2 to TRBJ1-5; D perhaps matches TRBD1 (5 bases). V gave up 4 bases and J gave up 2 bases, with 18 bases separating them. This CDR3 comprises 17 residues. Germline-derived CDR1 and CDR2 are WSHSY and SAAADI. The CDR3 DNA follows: TGCGCCAGCAGTGGGAAGAGGAGGGGAGCGGGCAATCAGCCCCAGCATTTT. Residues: CASSGKRRGAGNQPQHF.

CDR3 sequence reads: CAWSAGLADTQYF. DNA of the CDR3: TGTGCCTGGAGTGCCGGATTAGCGGATACGCAGTATTTT. This chain links TRBV30 with TRBJ2-3, with a possible D match to TRBD2 (5 bases). Germline assignment: CDR1 GTSNPN and CDR2 SVGIG (reference sequence). Trimming took 1 base from V and 6 from J, leaving 11 bases between them. This CDR3 spans 13 amino acids.

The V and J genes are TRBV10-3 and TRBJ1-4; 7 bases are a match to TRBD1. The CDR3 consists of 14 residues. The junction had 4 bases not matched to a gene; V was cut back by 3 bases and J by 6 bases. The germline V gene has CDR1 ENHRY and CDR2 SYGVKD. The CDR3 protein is CAISDRQGDEKLFF. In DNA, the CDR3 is TGTGCCATCAGTGACAGACAGGGAGATGAAAAACTGTTTTTT.

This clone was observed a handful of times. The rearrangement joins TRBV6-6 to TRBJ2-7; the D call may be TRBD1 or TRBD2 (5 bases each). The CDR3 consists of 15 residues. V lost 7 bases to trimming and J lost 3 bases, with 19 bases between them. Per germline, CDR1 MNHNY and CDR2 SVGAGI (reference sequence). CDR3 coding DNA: TGTGCCAGCACCCCCGGTCGGGGCCCCTTCTACGAGCAGTACTTC. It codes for CASTPGRGPFYEQYF.

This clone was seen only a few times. The CDR3 is CASSLTSGNPSEQFF. The CDR3 nucleotides read TGTGCCAGCAGCTTAACTAGCGGCAACCCAAGTGAGCAGTTCTTC. V and J are TRBV7-3 and TRBJ2-1; D is perhaps TRBD2 (6 bases). Trimming took off 0 bases at V and 9 bases at J, with 15 bases between the two ends. This CDR3 has 15 amino acids. Germline assignment: CDR1 SGHTA and CDR2 FQGTGA.

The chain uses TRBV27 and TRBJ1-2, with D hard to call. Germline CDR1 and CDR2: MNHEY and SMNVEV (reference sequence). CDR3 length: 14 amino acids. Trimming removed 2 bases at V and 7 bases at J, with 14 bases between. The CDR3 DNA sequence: TGTGCCAGCAGTTTAATCCCCAGGAGGTTTGGCTACACCTTC. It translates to CASSLIPRRFGYTF.

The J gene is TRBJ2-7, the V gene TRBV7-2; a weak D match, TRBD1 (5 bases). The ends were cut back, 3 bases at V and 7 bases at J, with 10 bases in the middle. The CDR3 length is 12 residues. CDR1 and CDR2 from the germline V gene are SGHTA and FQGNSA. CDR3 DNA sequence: TGTGCCAGCAGCTTCTTGGCAGGGGAGCAGTACTTC. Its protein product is CASSFLAGEQYF.